The 12 T cell receptor beta chains listed next were all sequenced from one sample in a study of brain T cells in children with intractable seizures. Generated by immunoSEQ multiplex PCR, the TCRdb table keeps only in-frame clones and is missing some. The sample shows under 150,000 clones, approximately 94% of them seen only once. This material consisted of peripheral blood, taken at surgery. These receptors all come from a boy under two years old with hemimegalencephaly and intractable seizures.

The chain uses TRBV5-1 and TRBJ2-7; the D is unclear. Germline lookup yields CDR1 SGHRS and CDR2 YFSETQ. The CDR3 loop spans 13 amino acids. V lost 0 bases to trimming and J lost 6 bases, with 10 bases between them. The CDR3 DNA reads TGCGCCAGCAGCTTGGTCTTAGCTGGCGAGCAGTACTTC. Translation gives CASSLVLAGEQYF.

This sequence joins TRBV9 and TRBJ2-7; 7 bases line up with TRBD1. The germline gives CDR1 SGDLS, CDR2 YYNGEE. V gave up 3 bases and J gave up 6 bases; unmatched junction bases: 9. This CDR3 contains 14 residues. The CDR3 DNA is TGTGCCAGCAGCGGACGGACAGGCCTCCGCGAGCAGTACTTC. Its translation is CASSGRTGLREQYF.

The J gene is TRBJ1-5, the V gene TRBV4-1; D possibly corresponds to TRBD1 (5 bases). CDR3 length: 15 residues. The germline V gene has CDR1 MGHRA and CDR2 YSYEKL. With 4 bases removed from V and 4 bases from J, the gap between germline ends came to 14 bases. CDR3 DNA sequence: TGCGCCAGCAGCCCTTCGTGGGGCGGGAATCAGCCCCAGCATTTT. Translation gives CASSPSWGGNQPQHF.

The chain is built from TRBV6-5 and TRBJ1-3, with 8 bases identical to TRBD1. V shed 6 bases and J 4 bases; nucleotides not matched to a gene: 8. The CDR3 spans 15 residues. Germline lookup yields CDR1 MNHEY and CDR2 SVGAGI. CDR3 sequence reads: CASRSQGAQGNTIYF. DNA of the CDR3: TGTGCCAGCAGGTCCCAGGGGGCGCAGGGAAACACCATATATTTT.

This chain connects TRBV5-4 to TRBJ1-2, with TRBD1 matching 7 bases. Germline trimming cut 1 base from V and 5 bases from J; bases unmatched to any gene: 8. Germline CDR1 SGHNT, CDR2 YYREEE (reference sequence). This CDR3 comprises 15 residues. The CDR3 region has the DNA TGTGCCAGCAGCTTGTTTGGGACAGCCTCATATGGCTACACCTTC. Protein sequence: CASSLFGTASYGYTF.

The chain couples TRBV29-1 to TRBJ2-5; the match to TRBD2 covers 7 bases. The CDR3 has 13 amino acids. The V segment lost 4 bases and the J segment 7 bases; nucleotides outside the gene matches: 9. The germline V gene has CDR1 SQVTM and CDR2 ANQGSEA. CDR3 region: CSVVDFSGGTQYF. The CDR3 DNA reads TGCAGCGTTGTCGATTTTTCGGGGGGGACCCAGTACTTC.

This chain joins TRBV11-2 and TRBJ1-1; TRBD1 is a possible D gene (6 bases). Looked up from germline, CDR1 is SGHAT and CDR2 is FQNNGV. The length of the CDR3 is 14 residues. The germline V and J ends were trimmed by 0 bases and 6 bases, with 11 bases remaining between them. CDR3 DNA sequence: TGTGCCAGCAGCTTAGAGGGGGGCTGGTCTGAAGCTTTCTTT. This gives the protein CASSLEGGWSEAFF.

The chain recombines TRBV30 with TRBJ2-5, with 8 positions matching TRBD2. The CDR3 consists of 15 residues. V dropped 0 bases and J dropped 4; count of bases not matched to a gene: 7. Germline assignment: CDR1 GTSNPN and CDR2 SVGIG (reference sequence). The CDR3 sequence is CAWSVGSGATETQYF. The CDR3 DNA reads as TGTGCCTGGAGTGTGGGTAGCGGGGCTACAGAGACCCAGTACTTC.

This chain uses TRBV27 with TRBJ2-7, with 7 bases lining up with TRBD2. The CDR3 totals 16 residues. The V segment lost 1 base and the J segment 0 bases; nucleotides outside the gene matches: 6. CDR1 is MNHEY and CDR2 is SMNVEV in the germline V gene (reference sequence). The chain's CDR3 is CASSLLSGGPSYEQYF. As DNA, the CDR3 is TGTGCCAGCAGTTTATTATCGGGAGGCCCCTCCTACGAGCAGTACTTC.

The rearrangement uses TRBV19 and TRBJ2-5; 7 bases are a match to TRBD2. Trimming took 4 bases from V and 1 from J; bases not matched to a gene: 6. The CDR3 length is 15 residues. Germline values: CDR1 LNHDA, CDR2 SQIVND (reference sequence). In DNA, the CDR3 is TGTGCCAGTAGTACCCCGGGACTACCCCAAGAGACCCAGTACTTC. Translation: CASSTPGLPQETQYF.

This rearrangement joins TRBV28 to TRBJ2-4; TRBD2 is a possible D gene (5 bases). From germline, CDR1 is MDHEN and CDR2 SYDVKM. V gave up 6 bases and J gave up 2 bases, with 17 bases separating them. The CDR3 length is 16 residues. The CDR3 DNA reads TGTGCCAGCAGGGCGGAGGACCCCTTTTCCAAAAACATTCAGTACTTC. It specifies CASRAEDPFSKNIQYF.

CDR3 protein: CASSPRGASNYGYTF. For the CDR3, the DNA is TGTGCCAGCAGCCCCAGGGGGGCATCTAACTATGGCTACACCTTC. The genes are TRBV11-2 and TRBJ1-2, with 7 bases that match TRBD1. The junction had 6 bases not matched to a gene; V was cut back by 5 bases and J by 0 bases. CDR3 size: 15 residues. Germline CDR1 SGHAT, CDR2 FQNNGV.